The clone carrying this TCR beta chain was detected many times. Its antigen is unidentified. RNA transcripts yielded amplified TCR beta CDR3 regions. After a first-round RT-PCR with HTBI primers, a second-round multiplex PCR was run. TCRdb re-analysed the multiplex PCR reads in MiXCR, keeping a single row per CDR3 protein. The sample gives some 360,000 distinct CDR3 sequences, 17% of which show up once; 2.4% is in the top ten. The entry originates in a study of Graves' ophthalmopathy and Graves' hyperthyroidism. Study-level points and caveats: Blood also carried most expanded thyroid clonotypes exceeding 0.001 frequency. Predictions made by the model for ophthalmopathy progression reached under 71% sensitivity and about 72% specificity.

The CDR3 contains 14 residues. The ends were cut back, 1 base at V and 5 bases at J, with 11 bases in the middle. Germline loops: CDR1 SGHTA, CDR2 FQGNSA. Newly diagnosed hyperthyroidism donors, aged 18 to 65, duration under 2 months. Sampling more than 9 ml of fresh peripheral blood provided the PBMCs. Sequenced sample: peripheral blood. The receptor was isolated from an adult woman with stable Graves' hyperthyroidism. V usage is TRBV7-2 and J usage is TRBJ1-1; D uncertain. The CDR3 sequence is CASSLEGRWTEAFF. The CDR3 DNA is TGTGCCAGCAGCTTAGAAGGTCGGTGGACTGAAGCTTTCTTT.